This T cell receptor beta chain was documented in a study of persistence of HIV-infected CD4 T cells. Nonspecific anti-CD3/anti-CD28 bead stimulation represents the broad CD4+ T cell repertoire. CD4+ T cells upregulating both CD40 ligand and CD69 were sorted as responding cells. These HIV-1-infected adults initiated suppressive ART in chronic infection. This was the immunoSEQ version 4 assay in survey mode. Assay: immunoSEQ multiplex PCR; the TCRdb copy retains only in-frame clones and omits some. The table has some 40,000 clones, about nine tenths seen once; the top ten hold about 1.7%. V lost 5 bases and J lost 8, with 16 bases in between. This CDR3 spans 15 amino acids. Germline loops: CDR1 SGHTA, CDR2 FQGNSA. Details on this clone: The antigen remains unidentified.

The TCR was taken from an adult man with HIV who was CMV-seropositive. The V and J genes are TRBV7-2 and TRBJ1-6; D possibly corresponds to TRBD1 (6 bases). Sequenced material: CD4+ T cells sorted from PBMCs after roughly 17-hour stimulation, taken from a patient who received antiretroviral therapy. CDR3 region: CASSLGGRSYSPLHF. CDR3 bases: TGTGCCAGCAGCCTTGGGGGCAGAAGTTATTCACCCCTCCACTTT.